Listed below are T cell receptor beta chains from one sample, sequenced in a study of control samples from healthy donors and cancer patients. Assay used: immunoSEQ multiplex PCR; TCRdb lists only in-frame clones, some missing. Among under 70,000 clones listed, roughly 90% were seen once. The sequenced material came from blood. The receptors were gathered from a man aged 45 to 65 in good health. CDR3s include the opening cysteine and the closing phenylalanine or tryptophan. The order of the fields is J gene, D gene, clone size, V gene, CDR3 DNA, CDR3 protein. A D gene is named only where the DNA matches it firmly. Some rows have no size entry. The others give once, few or many, or a class for an expanded clone.

J: TRBJ1-1; D: .; size: once; V: TRBV19; DNA: TGTGCCAGTAATACCCTTCGGGCTAGTTCGGGGCAGGGACTAATGAACACTGAAGCTTTCTTT; CDR3: CASNTLRASSGQGLMNTEAFF
J: TRBJ2-5; D: TRBD2; size: .; V: TRBV3-1/TRBV3-2; DNA: TGTGCCAGCATCTTTTCGGGGGGGACCCAAGAGACCCAGTACTTC; CDR3: CASIFSGGTQETQYF
J: TRBJ2-2; D: TRBD2; size: .; V: TRBV7-9; DNA: TGTGCCAGCAGCCCTGGCGGGAGAGGCGGGGAGCTGTTTTTT; CDR3: CASSPGGRGGELFF
J: TRBJ2-5; D: .; size: .; V: TRBV6-6; DNA: TGTGCCAGCAGTTACTCGACAGCTCAAGAGACCCAGTACTTC; CDR3: CASSYSTAQETQYF
J: TRBJ1-2; D: TRBD1; size: .; V: TRBV6-2/TRBV6-3; DNA: TGTGCCAGCAGTGCTATCGACAGGGTGAATGGCTACACCTTC; CDR3: CASSAIDRVNGYTF
J: TRBJ2-3; D: .; size: .; V: TRBV7-3; DNA: TGTGCCAGCAGCTTAACCCGGGGGGCGTCGACAGATACGCAGTATTTT; CDR3: CASSLTRGASTDTQYF
J: TRBJ1-2; D: .; size: .; V: TRBV30; DNA: TGTGCCTGGGTCCGGGGGGGGAACTATGGCTACACCTTC; CDR3: CAWVRGGNYGYTF
J: TRBJ1-1; D: .; size: .; V: TRBV6-5; DNA: TGTGCCAGCAGTTACATGGGGCCGACGAACACTGAAGCTTTCTTT; CDR3: CASSYMGPTNTEAFF
J: TRBJ2-5; D: .; size: .; V: TRBV13; DNA: TGTGCCAGCAGCCTTCGGGGTCAAGAGACCCAGTACTTC; CDR3: CASSLRGQETQYF
J: TRBJ2-2; D: TRBD2; size: .; V: TRBV29-1; DNA: TGCAGCGTGGGAGGGACTTTTAACACCGGGGAGCTGTTTTTT; CDR3: CSVGGTFNTGELFF
J: TRBJ2-7; D: .; size: .; V: TRBV7-2; DNA: TGTGCCAGCAGCCTAGGCTGGAGCAGGGCCTACGAGCAGTACTTC; CDR3: CASSLGWSRAYEQYF
J: TRBJ1-5; D: TRBD1; size: .; V: TRBV5-1; DNA: TGCGCCAGCAGCTCGACAGGGCATAGCAATCAGCCCCAGCATTTT; CDR3: CASSSTGHSNQPQHF
J: TRBJ2-7; D: TRBD1; size: .; V: TRBV19; DNA: TGTGCCAGTAGTTCAACAGGGGACGAACACGAGCAGTACTTC; CDR3: CASSSTGDEHEQYF
J: TRBJ1-2; D: TRBD1; size: .; V: TRBV5-8; DNA: TGTGCCAGCAGCCCTGGACAGGGCTTGGGCTACACCTTC; CDR3: CASSPGQGLGYTF
J: TRBJ1-1; D: TRBD1; size: .; V: TRBV27; DNA: TGTGCCAGCAGTCCCAACGGACAGGGGAGGACTGAAGCTTTCTTT; CDR3: CASSPNGQGRTEAFF
J: TRBJ2-5; D: TRBD1; size: few; V: TRBV19; DNA: TGTGCCAGTAGTACGGGACAGATCCAAGAGACCCAGTACTTC; CDR3: CASSTGQIQETQYF
J: TRBJ2-3; D: .; size: .; V: TRBV5-8; DNA: TGTGCCAGCAGCAAGGGAGCGTCTGGCACAGATACGCAGTATTTT; CDR3: CASSKGASGTDTQYF
J: TRBJ2-5; D: .; size: .; V: TRBV18; DNA: TGTGCCAGCTCTCTCGCACAAGAGACCCAGTACTTC; CDR3: CASSLAQETQYF
J: TRBJ1-6; D: .; size: .; V: TRBV6-1; DNA: TGTGCCAGCAGTGAAGCGCTGACAGTCTATACACCCCTCCACTTT; CDR3: CASSEALTVYTPLHF
J: TRBJ2-5; D: TRBD1; size: .; V: TRBV24-1; DNA: TGTGCCACCAGTGACCCGACAGGGATCCAAGAGACCCAGTACTTC; CDR3: CATSDPTGIQETQYF
J: TRBJ1-1; D: .; size: .; V: TRBV29-1; DNA: TGCAGCGTTGTGCAGGGCTCTGAAGCTTTCTTT; CDR3: CSVVQGSEAFF